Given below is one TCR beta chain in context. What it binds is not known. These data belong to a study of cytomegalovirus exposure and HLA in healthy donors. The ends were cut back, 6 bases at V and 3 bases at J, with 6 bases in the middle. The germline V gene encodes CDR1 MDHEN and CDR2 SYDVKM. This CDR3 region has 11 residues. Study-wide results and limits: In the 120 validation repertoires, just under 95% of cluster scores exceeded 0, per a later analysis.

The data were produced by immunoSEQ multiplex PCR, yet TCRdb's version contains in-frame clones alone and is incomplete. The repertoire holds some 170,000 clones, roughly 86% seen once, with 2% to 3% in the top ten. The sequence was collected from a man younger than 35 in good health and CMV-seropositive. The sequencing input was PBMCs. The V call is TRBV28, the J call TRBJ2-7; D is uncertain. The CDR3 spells CASSPNYEQYF. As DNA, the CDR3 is TGTGCCAGCAGCCCCAACTACGAGCAGTACTTC.